What follows are 22 T cell receptor beta chains derived from one specimen sequenced in a study of cytomegalovirus exposure and HLA in healthy donors. Use of 60 Vbeta and 13 Jbeta primers characterized the PCR. The assay was immunoSEQ multiplex PCR, and TCRdb's table has in-frame clones only and misses some. The sample yields more than 60,000 clones, just under 80% seen once. Material for sequencing was PBMCs. The origin of the receptors is a woman in her twenties or thirties in good health and CMV-seronegative.

The rearrangement joins TRBV10-1 to TRBJ1-5; 7 nucleotides align to TRBD1. J lost 4 bases, V lost 2 bases, and 8 bases had no gene match. Germline V CDR1 and CDR2: WNHNN, SYGVQD (reference sequence). The length of the CDR3 is 16 residues. This CDR3 reads CASSENRGRKNQPQHF. The CDR3 nucleotides read TGCGCCAGCAGTGAGAACAGGGGACGGAAGAATCAGCCCCAGCATTTT.

With regard to this clone: This sample also contains other DNA sequences that code for the same CDR3. This chain connects TRBV30 to TRBJ1-5, with D possibly TRBD1 on 6 matching bases. Germline assignment: CDR1 GTSNPN and CDR2 SVGIG (reference sequence). CDR3 length equals 14 residues. V gave up 0 bases and J gave up 2 bases, with 8 bases separating them. CDR3 sequence reads: CAWSVGGGNQPQHF. The CDR3 DNA is TGTGCCTGGAGTGTAGGGGGAGGCAATCAGCCCCAGCATTTT.

A single count supports this clone. An end of the junction differs from the germline gene, which may be a read error. The J gene is TRBJ1-1, the V gene TRBV29-1, with TRBD1 matching over 7 bases. This CDR3 spans 10 amino acids. CDR1 and CDR2 (germline): SQVTM, ANQGSEA. The CDR3 reads CAGGNAEAFF. CDR3 DNA: TGCGCAGGGGGGAACGCTGAAGCTTTCTTT.

This clone was observed a single time. At one of its ends the junction is not consistent with the germline gene, which may arise from a read error. The V and J genes are TRBV10-3 and TRBJ2-7; possible D gene TRBD2, 6 bases. CDR3 length equals 11 residues. Germline lookup yields CDR1 ENHRY and CDR2 SYGVKD. The CDR3 DNA reads as TGTGCCATCAGTGATCTTAGCGGTTGGCTCTTC. It specifies CAISDLSGWLF.

The CDR3 DNA reads TGTGCCTGGGACAGTTCTAACTATGGCTACACCTTC. Its protein is CAWDSSNYGYTF. V usage is TRBV30 and J usage is TRBJ1-2, with D possibly being TRBD1 (5 bases). Germline lookup yields CDR1 GTSNPN and CDR2 SVGIG (reference sequence). The V gene lost 5 bases and the J gene lost 0 bases, with 7 bases spanning the gap. The CDR3 is 12 residues long.

In this sample, this clone turned up a few times. The rearrangement joins TRBV6-5 to TRBJ2-7, with D unresolved. The CDR3 contains 12 residues. V was shortened by 5 bases and J by 3 bases, with 8 bases between the two germline ends. Germline V lookup: CDR1 MNHEY, CDR2 SVGAGI. This CDR3 reads CASSRVGYEQYF. DNA for the CDR3: TGTGCCAGCAGTCGGGTGGGCTACGAGCAGTACTTC.

J is TRBJ2-1 and V is TRBV29-1; 11 bases agree with TRBD2. The V gene end was trimmed by 6 bases and the J gene end by 6 bases; junction bases not matched to a gene: 13. Per germline, CDR1 SQVTM and CDR2 ANQGSEA. The CDR3 is made up of 16 amino acids. This CDR3 reads CSVAPPTSGTSNEQFF. CDR3 in DNA: TGCAGCGTGGCCCCCCCGACTAGCGGGACCTCCAATGAGCAGTTCTTC.

The table lists this clone with a few counts. This rearrangement joins TRBV15 to TRBJ1-2; D is unresolved. CDR3 length equals 14 residues. V lost 0 bases to trimming and J lost 4 bases, with 9 bases between them. Looked up from germline, CDR1 is LNHNV and CDR2 is YYDKDF (reference sequence). The CDR3: CATSRDPGGYGYTF. The CDR3 DNA reads TGTGCCACCAGCAGAGATCCGGGAGGCTATGGCTACACCTTC.

Comment on this clone: Relative to the germline gene, one junction end is altered; a read error may explain this. The CDR3 region is CASSFAASGANVLTF. CDR3 sequence (DNA): TGCGCCAGCAGCTTCGCAGCGTCTGGGGCTAACGTCCTGACTTTC. The rearrangement uses TRBV5-1 and TRBJ2-6; TRBD1 might be the D (5 bases). The CDR3 is 15 amino acids. Germline V gene lookup returns CDR1 SGHRS and CDR2 YFSETQ.

The chain uses TRBV30 and TRBJ2-1, with 7 bases identical to TRBD2. Germline loops: CDR1 GTSNPN, CDR2 SVGIG (reference sequence). V dropped 2 bases and J dropped 2; count of bases not matched to a gene: 6. This CDR3 has 15 amino acids. CDR3 sequence reads: CAWSFSGGTYNEQFF. CDR3 DNA: TGTGCCTGGAGTTTCTCGGGAGGTACCTACAATGAGCAGTTCTTC.

V gene TRBV7-9 combines with J gene TRBJ2-2, with D possibly matching TRBD1 (5 bases). With 4 bases removed from V and 0 bases from J, the gap between germline ends came to 9 bases. CDR3 size: 15 residues. The germline gives CDR1 SEHNR, CDR2 FQNEAQ (reference sequence). CDR3 loop: CASSSDTTNTGELFF. The DNA of the CDR3 is TGTGCCAGCAGCTCGGACACGACGAACACCGGGGAGCTGTTTTTT.

The CDR3 DNA is TGTGCCAGCAGCCCCGGACAGATCAATGAAAAACTGTTTTTT. Amino acids: CASSPGQINEKLFF. J is TRBJ1-4 and V is TRBV11-2; D may be TRBD1 (6 bases). With 5 bases removed from V and 5 bases from J, the gap between germline ends came to 12 bases. The CDR3 is 14 amino acids. The germline CDR1 and CDR2 sequences are SGHAT and FQNNGV.

This sequence joins TRBV15 and TRBJ2-2; TRBD1 is a possible D gene (5 bases). The CDR3 has 15 amino acids. V gave up 6 bases and J gave up 4 bases, with 15 bases separating them. CDR1 and CDR2 (germline): LNHNV, YYDKDF (reference sequence). CDR3 amino acids: CATRATESSTGELFF. The CDR3 DNA reads TGTGCCACCAGAGCGACAGAATCGAGCACCGGGGAGCTGTTTTTT.

The gene calls are TRBV30 and TRBJ2-5; a possible D gene is TRBD1 (8 bases). Trimming removed 3 bases from V and 7 bases from J, with 18 bases in between. Germline lookup yields CDR1 GTSNPN and CDR2 SVGIG (reference sequence). The CDR3 covers 14 residues. The CDR3 DNA follows: TGTGCCTGGAGCGCCGGGGGGACAGGCTCGACCCAGTACTTC. Translated, it gives CAWSAGGTGSTQYF.

The rearrangement links TRBV5-4 to TRBJ2-5, with a weak D call TRBD2 (6 bases). The germline CDR1 and CDR2 sequences are SGHNT and YYREEE (reference sequence). The CDR3 is 15 amino acids. V lost 6 bases, J lost 5 bases, and 20 bases lay in between. In DNA, the CDR3 is TGTGCCAGCACCCGGAACACCGGGACTTGGGAGACCCAGTACTTC. Residues: CASTRNTGTWETQYF.

The chain is built from TRBV5-5 and TRBJ2-7; a possible D gene is TRBD2 (6 bases). The CDR3 is 16 residues long. Germline-derived CDR1 and CDR2 are SGHKS and YYEKEE (reference sequence). V shed 4 bases and J shed 0 bases, with 17 bases lying between them. CDR3 in DNA: TGTGCCAGCAGCGTCACCGGGACTTCTATCTCCTACGAGCAGTACTTC. Protein product: CASSVTGTSISYEQYF.

This chain uses TRBV4-1 with TRBJ2-5, with TRBD2 matching over 13 bases. Trimming cost V 4 bases and J 5 bases; bases outside gene matches: 4. The CDR3 is 15 residues long. From germline, CDR1 is MGHRA and CDR2 YSYEKL. CDR3 amino acids: CASSLQLAGGETQYF. CDR3 nucleotides: TGCGCCAGCAGCCTGCAACTAGCGGGGGGGGAGACCCAGTACTTC.

In this sample, this clone turned up a few times. The chain links TRBV2 to TRBJ2-1; 7 nucleotides agree with TRBD1. There are 14 residues in the CDR3. Per germline, CDR1 SNHLY and CDR2 FYNNEI. The V and J ends lost 6 bases and 7 bases, in that order; junction bases with no gene match: 9. CDR3 coding DNA: TGTGCCAGCAGGGATACAGGGGCGAGGAATGAGCAGTTCTTC. It specifies CASRDTGARNEQFF.

This clone has a handful of counts. This chain connects TRBV9 to TRBJ2-6; D uncertain. The CDR3 contains 14 residues. The germline V and J ends were trimmed by 2 bases and 2 bases, with 5 bases remaining between them. CDR1 and CDR2 from the germline V gene are SGDLS and YYNGEE. The CDR3 nucleotides read TGTGCCAGCAGCGTCGTTCCTGGGGCCAACGTCCTGACTTTC. It translates to CASSVVPGANVLTF.

This clone was seen more than once but under ten times. V and J are TRBV5-4 and TRBJ1-2; TRBD1 matches 9 bases. V was clipped by 0 bases and J by 7 bases; unmatched bases: 13. In germline, CDR1 is SGHNT, CDR2 YYREEE (reference sequence). The CDR3 has 17 residues. The CDR3 loop is CASSLDRGRGGTFGYTF. The CDR3 DNA sequence: TGTGCCAGCAGCTTGGACAGGGGGCGCGGGGGGACTTTTGGCTACACCTTC.

The J gene is TRBJ1-1, the V gene TRBV10-1; 9 bases are shared with TRBD1. V lost 4 bases, J lost 1 base, and 4 bases stayed unmatched. This CDR3 contains 15 residues. CDR1 and CDR2 from the germline V gene are WNHNN and SYGVQD (reference sequence). The chain's CDR3 is CASSGRTGENTEAFF. The DNA for the CDR3 is TGCGCCAGCAGTGGACGGACAGGGGAGAACACTGAAGCTTTCTTT.

The V and J genes are TRBV21-1 and TRBJ2-5; the DNA was not compared with TRBD2, the D call given in the table. TRBV21-1 is designated a pseudogene. The CDR3 totals 12 residues. In DNA, the CDR3 is TGTGCCAGCGGGGACTTTCAAGAGACCCAGTACTTC. It is translated as CASGDFQETQYF.